This T cell receptor (beta chain) was sequenced in a study of blood T cell repertoires in COVID-19. Study-level background: The study drew acute and convalescent COVID-19 samples from the United States, Italy and Spain.

Produced via immunoSEQ multiplex PCR; TCRdb's table is partial and in-frame only. Here the sample spans tens of thousands of clones, around 79% being singletons. The V end lost 6 bases, the J end lost 2 bases, and 15 bases lay between the germline ends. The CDR3 contains 14 residues. CDR1 and CDR2 from the germline V gene are SQVTM and ANQGSEA. This chain connects TRBV29-1 to TRBJ2-3, with D perhaps TRBD2 (5 bases). The clonotype was recovered from a man aged 60-69 years with active or convalescent COVID-19. The material sequenced was peripheral blood. This chain's CDR3 is CSVTRAASTDTQYF. The CDR3 region has the DNA TGCAGCGTAACGAGGGCCGCCTCCACAGATACGCAGTATTTT.